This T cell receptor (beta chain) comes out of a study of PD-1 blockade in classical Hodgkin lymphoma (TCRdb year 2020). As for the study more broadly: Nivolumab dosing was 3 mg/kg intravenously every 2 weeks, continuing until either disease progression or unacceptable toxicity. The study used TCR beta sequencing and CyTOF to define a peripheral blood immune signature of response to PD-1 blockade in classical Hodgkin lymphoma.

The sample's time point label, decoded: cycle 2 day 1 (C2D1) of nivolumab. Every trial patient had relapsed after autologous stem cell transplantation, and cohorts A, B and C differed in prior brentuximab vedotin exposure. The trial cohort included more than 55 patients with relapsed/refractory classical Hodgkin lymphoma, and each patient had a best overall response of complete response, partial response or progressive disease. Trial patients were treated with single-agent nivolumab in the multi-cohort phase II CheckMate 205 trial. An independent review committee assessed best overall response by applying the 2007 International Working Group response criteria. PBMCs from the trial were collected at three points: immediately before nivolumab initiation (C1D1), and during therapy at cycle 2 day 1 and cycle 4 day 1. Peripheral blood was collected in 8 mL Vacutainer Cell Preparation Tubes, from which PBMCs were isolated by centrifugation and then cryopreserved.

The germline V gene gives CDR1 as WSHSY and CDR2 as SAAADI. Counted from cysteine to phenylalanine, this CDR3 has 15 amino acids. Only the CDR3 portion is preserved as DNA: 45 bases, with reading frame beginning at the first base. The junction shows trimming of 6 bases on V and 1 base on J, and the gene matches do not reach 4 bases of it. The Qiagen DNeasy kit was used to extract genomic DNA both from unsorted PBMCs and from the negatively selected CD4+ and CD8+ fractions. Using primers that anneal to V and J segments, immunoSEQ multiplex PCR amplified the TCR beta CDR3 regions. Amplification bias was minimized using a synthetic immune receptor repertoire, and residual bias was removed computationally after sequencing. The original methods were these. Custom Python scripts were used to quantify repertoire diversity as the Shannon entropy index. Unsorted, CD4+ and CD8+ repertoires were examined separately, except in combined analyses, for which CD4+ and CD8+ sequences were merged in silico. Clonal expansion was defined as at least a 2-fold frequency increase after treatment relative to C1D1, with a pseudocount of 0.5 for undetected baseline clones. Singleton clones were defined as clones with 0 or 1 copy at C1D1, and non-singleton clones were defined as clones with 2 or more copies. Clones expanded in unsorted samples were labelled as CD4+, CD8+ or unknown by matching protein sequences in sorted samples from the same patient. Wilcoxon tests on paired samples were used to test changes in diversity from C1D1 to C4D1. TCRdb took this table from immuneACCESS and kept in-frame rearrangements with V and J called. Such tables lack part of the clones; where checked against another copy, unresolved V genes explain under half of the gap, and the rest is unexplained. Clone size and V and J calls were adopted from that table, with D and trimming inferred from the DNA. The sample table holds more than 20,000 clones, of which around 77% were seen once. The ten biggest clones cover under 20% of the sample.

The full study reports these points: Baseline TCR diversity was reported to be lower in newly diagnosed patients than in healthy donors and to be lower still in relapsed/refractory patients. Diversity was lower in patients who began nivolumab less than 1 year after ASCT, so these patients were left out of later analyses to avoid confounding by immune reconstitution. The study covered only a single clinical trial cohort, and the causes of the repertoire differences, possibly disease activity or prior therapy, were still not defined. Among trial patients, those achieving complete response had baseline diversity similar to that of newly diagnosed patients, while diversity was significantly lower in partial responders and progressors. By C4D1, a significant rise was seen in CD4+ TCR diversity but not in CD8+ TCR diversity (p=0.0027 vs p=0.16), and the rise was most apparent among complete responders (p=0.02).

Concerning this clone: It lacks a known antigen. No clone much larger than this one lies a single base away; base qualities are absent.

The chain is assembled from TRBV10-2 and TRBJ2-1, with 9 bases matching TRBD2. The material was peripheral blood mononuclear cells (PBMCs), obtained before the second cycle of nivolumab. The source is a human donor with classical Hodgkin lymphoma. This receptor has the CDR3 CASRGSGGSYNEQFF. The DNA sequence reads TGCGCCAGCAGAGGTAGCGGGGGTTCCTACAATGAGCAGTTCTTC.